Following are 20 T cell receptor beta chains from one sample sequenced in a study of vaccination and CD4 T cells after COVID-19. Treatment indicated: roughly 11-day PBMC culture with coronavirus spike peptide pools or control peptides (ViraFEST assay). Sequenced with the Oncomine TCR Beta short-read assay was DNA taken from cultured CD4+ T cells. TCRdb reanalysed the PCR reads using MiXCR and keeps one entry per CDR3 protein. The table has roughly 15,000 distinct CDR3 sequences, 55% seen once. For these receptors, no antigen is known. The specimen sequenced was CD4+ T cells from blood, cultured in vitro. These receptors all stem from a human donor who had recovered from COVID-19.

The CDR3 bases are TGTGCCAGCAGTGGGGACAGGGTGAGCGAGCAGTACTTC. Its protein is CASSGDRVSEQYF. V is TRBV2 and J is TRBJ2-7; 9 bases line up with TRBD1. V shed 4 bases, J shed 6 bases, and the junction held 4 bases outside the gene matches. CDR1 is SNHLY and CDR2 is FYNNEI in the germline V gene. This CDR3 contains 13 residues.

This clonotype has more than one count but fewer than ten. The chain uses TRBV27 and TRBJ1-5; possible D gene TRBD1, 5 bases. V lost 1 base and J 6 bases, leaving 13 bases between the germline ends. This CDR3 spans 15 amino acids. Germline V CDR1 and CDR2: MNHEY, SMNVEV (reference sequence). The CDR3 reads CASSLLGGGGQPQHF. CDR3 DNA sequence: TGTGCCAGCAGTTTATTAGGTGGGGGTGGTCAGCCCCAGCATTTT.

A few counts support this clonotype. The rearrangement joins TRBV29-1 to TRBJ1-3, with unresolved D. V was trimmed by 7 bases and J by 0 bases, leaving 7 bases between them. The CDR3 consists of 12 residues. CDR1 and CDR2 from the germline V gene are SQVTM and ANQGSEA. The CDR3, as DNA: TGCAGCGCGGGGAGCTCTGGAAACACCATATATTTT. This sequence encodes CSAGSSGNTIYF.

This sequence joins TRBV10-1 and TRBJ2-7; TRBD2 matches at 12 bases. CDR3 length equals 15 residues. Germline V gene data show CDR1 as WNHNN and CDR2 as SYGVQD (reference sequence). V was clipped by 6 bases and J by 6 bases; unmatched bases: 9. The CDR3 DNA reads TGCGCCAGCAGGGGACTAGCGGGCCCCGGGGGCGAGCAGTACTTC. Protein product: CASRGLAGPGGEQYF.

The sample holds a few counts of this clonotype. The chain joins TRBV20-1 to TRBJ2-5; the D is unclear. The V end lost 0 bases, the J end lost 2 bases, and 10 bases lay between the germline ends. The V gene's germline CDR1 is DFQATT and CDR2 SNEGSKA (reference sequence). This CDR3 comprises 14 residues. The CDR3 spells CSARDPRVQETQYF. CDR3 DNA sequence: TGCAGTGCTAGAGATCCTCGCGTACAAGAGACCCAGTACTTC.

V and J are TRBV11-3 and TRBJ2-2; weak D call: TRBD2 (6 bases). V lost 0 bases and J lost 6, with 8 bases in between. Per germline, CDR1 SGHNT and CDR2 YENEEA. The CDR3 is 14 residues long. CDR3 sequence reads: CASSLEWGAGELFF. For the CDR3, the DNA is TGTGCCAGCAGCTTAGAATGGGGGGCCGGGGAGCTGTTTTTT.

The J gene is TRBJ1-5, the V gene TRBV6-1; tentative D call: TRBD1 (5 bases). CDR1 and CDR2 from the germline V gene are MNHNS and SASEGT. The CDR3 has 17 residues. Trimming shortened V by 3 bases and J by 0 bases, and 15 bases separated the two germline ends. The CDR3 loop is CASSEGFRGNSNQPQHF. In DNA, the CDR3 is TGTGCCAGCAGTGAGGGGTTCCGGGGCAATAGCAATCAGCCCCAGCATTTT.

The chain has TRBV20-1 and TRBJ2-7; the match to TRBD1 covers 7 bases. CDR1 and CDR2 from the germline V gene are DFQATT and SNEGSKA (reference sequence). The V and J ends lost 6 bases and 5 bases, in that order; junction bases with no gene match: 1. The CDR3 extends over 10 amino acids. DNA of the CDR3: TGCAGTGCGACAGGGAACGAGCAGTACTTC. This sequence encodes CSATGNEQYF.

The chain is built from TRBV19 and TRBJ1-1, with 7 nucleotides matching TRBD1. J lost 2 bases, V lost 7 bases, and 10 bases had no gene match. The CDR3 extends over 15 amino acids. Germline CDR1 reads LNHDA; CDR2 reads SQIVND (reference sequence). The CDR3 nucleotides read TGTGCCAGTAAGGCTGGGGACAGACAAAACACTGAAGCTTTCTTT. This gives the protein CASKAGDRQNTEAFF.

This clonotype came up a few times. The rearrangement links TRBV6-1 to TRBJ1-6, with a weak D call TRBD1 (6 bases). CDR1 is MNHNS, CDR2 SASEGT, per germline. The CDR3 loop spans 15 amino acids. Trimming removed 6 bases at V and 5 bases at J, with 14 bases between. Here the CDR3 DNA reads TGTGCCAGCAGCCCCGGGGGCTACAATAATTCACCCCTCCACTTT. It yields the protein CASSPGGYNNSPLHF.

This clonotype was observed a few times. The chain joins TRBV27 to TRBJ1-2, with a possible D match to TRBD1 (6 bases). V was trimmed by 5 bases and J by 2 bases, leaving 9 bases between them. Per the germline V gene, CDR1 is MNHEY and CDR2 is SMNVEV (reference sequence). The CDR3 has 13 residues. DNA for the CDR3: TGTGCCAGCAGTACAGGGCTCAACTATGGCTACACCTTC. This codes for CASSTGLNYGYTF.

This rearrangement joins TRBV27 to TRBJ2-1; unclear D gene. V was pared by 5 bases and J by 3 bases, with 20 bases between. From germline, CDR1 is MNHEY and CDR2 SMNVEV (reference sequence). The CDR3 has 17 residues. CDR3 DNA: TGTGCCAGCAGTGCCCTCGTTAGGGTCGTAAGCTACAATGAGCAGTTCTTC. Its translation: CASSALVRVVSYNEQFF.

The chain is built from TRBV20-1 and TRBJ2-5; possible D gene TRBD2, 5 bases. Per the germline V gene, CDR1 is DFQATT and CDR2 is SNEGSKA (reference sequence). V was clipped by 3 bases and J by 7 bases, with 18 bases between them. This CDR3 contains 14 residues. The CDR3 DNA is TGCAGTGCTAGCTGGTTGCCGGAAGAGGGGACCCAGTACTTC. Translated: CSASWLPEEGTQYF.

This clonotype was found a few times. This chain joins TRBV7-3 and TRBJ2-2, with TRBD1 identical over 8 bases. Trimming took 0 bases from V and 6 from J; bases not matched to a gene: 3. Germline V gene sequence: CDR1 SGHTA, CDR2 FQGTGA. The CDR3 contains 15 residues. The CDR3 is CASSLTGQGSGELFF. The DNA of the CDR3 is TGTGCCAGCAGCTTAACCGGACAGGGCTCCGGGGAGCTGTTTTTT.

This chain links TRBV4-3 with TRBJ2-3; TRBD2 matches at 9 bases. From germline, CDR1 is LGHNA and CDR2 YSLEER. After removal of 4 bases from V and 5 bases from J, the junction contained 19 bases not matched to a gene. This CDR3 is built from 19 residues. The CDR3 is CASSPLPAIGGGGRDTQYF. The CDR3 DNA reads TGCGCCAGCAGCCCCCTTCCTGCAATTGGCGGGGGGGGGAGAGATACGCAGTATTTT.

The chain has TRBV20-1 and TRBJ1-1; no reliable D call. Per the germline V gene, CDR1 is DFQATT and CDR2 is SNEGSKA (reference sequence). The length of the CDR3 is 13 residues. Trimming took 2 bases from V and 3 from J, leaving 10 bases between them. CDR3 region: CSARKGRDTEAFF. As DNA, the CDR3 is TGCAGTGCTAGAAAGGGTCGGGACACTGAAGCTTTCTTT.

V gene TRBV10-3 combines with J gene TRBJ2-1; D is unclear. The CDR3 extends over 11 amino acids. V lost 4 bases, J lost 6 bases, and 4 bases lay in between. CDR1 and CDR2 (germline): ENHRY, SYGVKD. The CDR3 DNA sequence: TGTGCCATCAGTGGCAGCAATGAGCAGTTCTTC. Protein product: CAISGSNEQFF.

The gene calls are TRBV11-2 and TRBJ2-5, with 8 positions matching TRBD1. Germline V gene sequence: CDR1 SGHAT, CDR2 FQNNGV. This CDR3 region has 13 residues. V was clipped by 5 bases and J by 4 bases; unmatched bases: 3. Written as DNA, the CDR3 is TGTGCCAGCAGCCGTGACAGGGGAGAGACCCAGTACTTC. Translated: CASSRDRGETQYF.

V is TRBV5-6 and J is TRBJ2-1; 8 positions agree with TRBD2. The CDR3 runs 14 residues. Trimming cost V 2 bases and J 4 bases; bases outside gene matches: 2. Germline V gene sequence: CDR1 SGHDT, CDR2 YYEEEE. The CDR3 region is CASSLPGGYNEQFF. The CDR3 DNA sequence: TGTGCCAGCAGCTTACCGGGGGGGTACAATGAGCAGTTCTTC.

This clonotype is medium-sized (0.01 to 0.1%) by share. The chain recombines TRBV10-2 with TRBJ1-2, with 7 bases lining up with TRBD1. Unmatched junction bases numbered 3, after V lost 5 bases and J lost 3 bases. The CDR3 has 13 residues. Germline CDR1 WSHSY, CDR2 SAAADI. Here the CDR3 DNA reads TGCGCCAGCAGTAGGCAGGGGGACTATGGCTACACCTTC. It yields the protein CASSRQGDYGYTF.